The T cell receptor (beta chain) described here comes from a study of CD8 T cells in ankylosing spondylitis. Germline V CDR1 and CDR2: DFQATT, SNEGSKA (reference sequence). CDR3 length: 16 amino acids. V was clipped by 1 base and J by 1 base, with 13 bases between them. TCRdb re-derived calls from the 5' RACE reads in MiXCR, one entry per CDR3 protein. In the table there are approximately 540,000 distinct CDR3 sequences, roughly 13% of which are singletons. This clonotype was detected ten times or more. Its antigen is as yet unknown. Whole-study findings and limits: Made up of under 10 highly homologous variants, a TCR beta motif appeared characteristic of ankylosing spondylitis blood.

The sequenced sample consisted of blood, either unsorted or a sorted T cell fraction (not recorded which). This TCR derives from a male donor with ankylosing spondylitis. This rearrangement joins TRBV20-1 to TRBJ1-4, with D hard to call. CDR3 nucleotide sequence: TGCAGTGCTAGAGCCCCTAACCGGGGAACTAATGAAAAACTGTTTTTT. Translating gives CSARAPNRGTNEKLFF.